What follows is one TCR beta chain and its context. Its antigen is unknown. The source of the sample is a study of chemoradiotherapy in HPV16-positive cancers. Findings and caveats of the study: HPV-responsive T-cell expansion during chemoradiotherapy was linked to improved recurrence-free survival in HPV16-positive patients. Candidate HPV-specific clones and E7-related TCR motifs grew in tumor during treatment.

CDR3 length: 16 amino acids. Trimming at V came to 0 bases and at J to 5 bases, leaving 6 bases not matched to a gene. CDR1 and CDR2 (germline): LGHNA, YSLEER. Samples were taken several times over chemoradiotherapy. Clones were read by immunoSEQ multiplex PCR, and TCRdb kept only the in-frame ones, dropping some. The table shows some 6,200 clones, with about 86% occurring only once. The chain recombines TRBV4-3 with TRBJ2-3, with 9 bases fitting TRBD1. The material sequenced was tumor tissue, taken from a patient who underwent chemoradiotherapy. This receptor was taken from a human donor with HPV-associated anogenital cancer. The CDR3 DNA sequence: TGCGCCAGCAGCCAAGAACCGGGACAGGGTGGAGATACGCAGTATTTT. It encodes CASSQEPGQGGDTQYF.